The table lists the clone carrying this TCR beta chain with many counts. This entry belongs to a study of CDR3 diversity in severe acne. The CDR3 has 15 amino acids. Germline V gene lookup returns CDR1 SEHNR and CDR2 FQNEAQ (reference sequence). V shed 6 bases, J shed 4 bases, and the junction held 8 bases outside the gene matches. TCRdb ran MiXCR on the PCR reads and lists one entry per CDR3 protein. The sample consists of 100,000 or so distinct CDR3 sequences, 51% of them appearing once. Sequences were obtained from blood. The chain links TRBV7-9 to TRBJ2-5, with 10 bases identical to TRBD2. The TCR sequence derives from a male donor with acne. CDR3 protein: CASRIAGGVSETQYF. CDR3 DNA sequence: TGTGCCAGCAGAATAGCGGGGGGAGTCTCAGAGACCCAGTACTTC.